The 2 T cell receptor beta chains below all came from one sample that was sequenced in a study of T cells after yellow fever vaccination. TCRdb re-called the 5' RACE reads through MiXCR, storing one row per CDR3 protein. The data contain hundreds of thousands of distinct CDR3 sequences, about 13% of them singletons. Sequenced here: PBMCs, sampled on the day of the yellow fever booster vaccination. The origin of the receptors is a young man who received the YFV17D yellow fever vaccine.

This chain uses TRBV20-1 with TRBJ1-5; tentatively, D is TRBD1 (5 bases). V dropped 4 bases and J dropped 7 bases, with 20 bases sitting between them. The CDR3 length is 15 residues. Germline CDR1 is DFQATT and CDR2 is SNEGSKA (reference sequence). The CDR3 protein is CSAIEIAGNGQPQHF. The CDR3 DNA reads TGCAGTGCTATAGAGATTGCAGGGAATGGGCAGCCCCAGCATTTT.

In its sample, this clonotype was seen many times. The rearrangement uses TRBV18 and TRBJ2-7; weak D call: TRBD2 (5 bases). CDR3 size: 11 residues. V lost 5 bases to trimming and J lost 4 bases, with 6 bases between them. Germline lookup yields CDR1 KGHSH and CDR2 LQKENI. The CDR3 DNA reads TGTGCCAGCTCAGGGGAGTACGAGCAGTACTTC. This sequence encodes CASSGEYEQYF.